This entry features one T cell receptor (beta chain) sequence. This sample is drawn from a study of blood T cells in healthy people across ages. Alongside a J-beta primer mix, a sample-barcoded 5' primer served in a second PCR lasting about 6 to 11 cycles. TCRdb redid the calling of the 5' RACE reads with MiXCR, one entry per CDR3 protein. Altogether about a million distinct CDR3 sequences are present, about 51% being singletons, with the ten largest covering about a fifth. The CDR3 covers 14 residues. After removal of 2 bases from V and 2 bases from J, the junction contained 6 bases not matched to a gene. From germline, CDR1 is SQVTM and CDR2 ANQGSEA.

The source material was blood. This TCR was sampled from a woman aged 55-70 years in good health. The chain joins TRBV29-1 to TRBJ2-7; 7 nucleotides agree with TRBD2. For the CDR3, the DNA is TGCAGCGTTGAACGGACCGGGGGGACCTACGAGCAGTACTTC. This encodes CSVERTGGTYEQYF.